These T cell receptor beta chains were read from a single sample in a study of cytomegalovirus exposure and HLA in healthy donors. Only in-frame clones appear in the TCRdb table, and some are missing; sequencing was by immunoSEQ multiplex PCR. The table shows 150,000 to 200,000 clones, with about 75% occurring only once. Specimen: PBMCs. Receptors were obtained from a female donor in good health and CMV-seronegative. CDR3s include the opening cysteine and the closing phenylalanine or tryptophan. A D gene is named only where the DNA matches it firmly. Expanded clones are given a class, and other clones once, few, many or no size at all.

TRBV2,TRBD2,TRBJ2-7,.,CASRGERGYEQYF,TGTGCCAGCAGAGGCGAGCGGGGCTACGAGCAGTACTTC
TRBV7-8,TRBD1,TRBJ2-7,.,CASSPTSRGLIYEQYF,TGTGCCAGCAGCCCGACCTCCAGGGGGTTGATCTACGAGCAGTACTTC
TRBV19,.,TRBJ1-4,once,CASRRPGPRLEKLFF,TGTGCCAGTAGGAGACCGGGTCCGAGACTTGAAAAACTGTTTTTT
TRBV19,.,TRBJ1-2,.,CASSMGTDSHYGYTF,TGTGCCAGTAGTATGGGCACCGACAGTCACTATGGCTACACCTTC
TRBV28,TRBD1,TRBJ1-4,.,CASIKGAALDEKLFF,TGTGCCAGCATCAAGGGGGCAGCCCTCGATGAAAAACTGTTTTTT
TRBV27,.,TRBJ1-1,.,CASRPGGNTEAFF,TGTGCCAGCAGGCCCGGCGGGAACACTGAAGCTTTCTTT
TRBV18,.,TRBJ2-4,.,CASSPLAGPVAKNIQYF,TGTGCCAGCTCACCTCTGGCGGGGCCAGTAGCCAAAAACATTCAGTACTTC
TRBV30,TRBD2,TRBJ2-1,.,CAWRGASGRNYNEQFF,TGTGCCTGGAGGGGGGCTAGCGGGAGGAACTACAATGAGCAGTTCTTC
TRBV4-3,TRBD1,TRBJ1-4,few,CASSHGTGANEKLFF,TGCGCCAGCAGCCACGGGACAGGGGCTAATGAAAAACTGTTTTTT
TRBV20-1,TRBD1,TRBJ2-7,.,CSATGGREQYF,TGCAGTGCCACAGGGGGTCGCGAGCAGTACTTC
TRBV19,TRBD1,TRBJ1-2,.,CASTRQGRDYGYTF,TGTGCCAGTACCCGACAGGGGCGCGACTATGGCTACACCTTC
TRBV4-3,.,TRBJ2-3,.,CASSQDEQDTQYF,TGCGCCAGCAGCCAAGACGAGCAAGATACGCAGTATTTT
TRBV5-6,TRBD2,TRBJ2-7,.,CASSGEGPYEQYF,TGTGCCAGCAGTGGGGAGGGACCTTACGAGCAGTACTTC
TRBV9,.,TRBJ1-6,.,CASSSSRGRLSPLHF,TGTGCCAGCAGCTCGAGCAGGGGCCGCCTTTCACCCCTCCACTTT
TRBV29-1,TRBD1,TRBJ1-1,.,CSVEGGTGGSYTEAFF,TGCAGCGTTGAAGGTGGGACAGGGGGCAGCTACACTGAAGCTTTCTTT
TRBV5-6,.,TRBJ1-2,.,CASSWEGSNYGYTF,TGTGCCAGCAGCTGGGAGGGATCGAACTATGGCTACACCTTC
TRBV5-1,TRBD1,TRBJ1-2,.,CASASEGQAPTF,TGCGCCAGCGCCTCAGAGGGACAGGCCCCCACCTTC